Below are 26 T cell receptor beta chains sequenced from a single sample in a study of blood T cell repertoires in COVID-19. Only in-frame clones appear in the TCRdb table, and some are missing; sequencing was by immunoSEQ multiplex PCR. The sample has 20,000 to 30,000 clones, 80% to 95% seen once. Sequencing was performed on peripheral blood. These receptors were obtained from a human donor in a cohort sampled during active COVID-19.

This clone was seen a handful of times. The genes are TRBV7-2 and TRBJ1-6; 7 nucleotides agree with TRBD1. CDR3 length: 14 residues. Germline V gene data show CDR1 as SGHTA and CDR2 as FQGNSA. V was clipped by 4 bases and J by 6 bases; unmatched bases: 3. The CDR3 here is CASSWDRANSPLHF. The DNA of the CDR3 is TGTGCCAGCAGCTGGGACAGAGCTAATTCACCCCTCCACTTT.

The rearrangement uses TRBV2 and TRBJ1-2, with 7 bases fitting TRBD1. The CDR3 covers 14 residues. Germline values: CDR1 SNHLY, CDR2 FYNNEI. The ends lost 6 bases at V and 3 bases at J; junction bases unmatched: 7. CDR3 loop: CASSFRQGDYGYTF. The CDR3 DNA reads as TGTGCCAGCAGCTTTCGACAGGGCGACTATGGCTACACCTTC.

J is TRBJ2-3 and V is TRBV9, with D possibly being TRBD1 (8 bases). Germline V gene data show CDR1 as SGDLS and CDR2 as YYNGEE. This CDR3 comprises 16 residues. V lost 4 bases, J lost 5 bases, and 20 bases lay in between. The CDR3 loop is CASSPQQGGPGDTQYF. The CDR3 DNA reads TGTGCCAGCAGCCCCCAACAGGGGGGGCCCGGAGATACGCAGTATTTT. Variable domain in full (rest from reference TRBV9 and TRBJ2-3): DSGVTQTPKHLITATGQRVTLRCSPRSGDLSVYWYQQSLDQGLQFLIQYYNGEERAKGNILERFSAQQFPDLHSELNLSSLELGDSALYFCASSPQQGGPGDTQYFGPGTRLTVL.

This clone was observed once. DNA for the CDR3: TGTGCCAGCAGCGTACAAACGGGATCAGGCGAGCAGTACTTC. Amino acids: CASSVQTGSGEQYF. V is TRBV9 and J is TRBJ2-7, with D perhaps matching TRBD2 (5 bases). Germline CDR1 and CDR2: SGDLS and YYNGEE. The V end was cut by 1 base, the J end by 6 bases, with 14 bases between. The CDR3 runs to 14 residues.

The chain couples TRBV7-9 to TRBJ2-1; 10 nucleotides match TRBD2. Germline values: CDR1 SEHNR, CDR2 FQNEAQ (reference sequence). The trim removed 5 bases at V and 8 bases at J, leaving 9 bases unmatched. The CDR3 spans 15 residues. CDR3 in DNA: TGTGCCAGCAGCCTTTCTAGCGGGAGCTCCCATGAGCAGTTCTTC. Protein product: CASSLSSGSSHEQFF.

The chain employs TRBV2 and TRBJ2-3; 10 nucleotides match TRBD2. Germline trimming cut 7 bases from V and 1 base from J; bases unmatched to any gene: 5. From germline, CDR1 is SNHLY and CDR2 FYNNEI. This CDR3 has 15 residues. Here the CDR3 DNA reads TGTGCCAGCAACTCGGGACTAGCGCGCACAGATACGCAGTATTTT. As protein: CASNSGLARTDTQYF.

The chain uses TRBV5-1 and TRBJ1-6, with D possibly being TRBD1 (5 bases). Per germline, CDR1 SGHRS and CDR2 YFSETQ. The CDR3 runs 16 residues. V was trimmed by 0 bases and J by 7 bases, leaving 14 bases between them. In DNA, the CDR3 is TGCGCCAGCAGCTTGGAGCCAGGGCTGGGCAATTCACCCCTCCACTTT. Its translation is CASSLEPGLGNSPLHF.

The CDR3, as DNA: TGTGCCAGCAGCTTGGGGTTCGGGACAGGGCTACCAGGGGAGCTGTTTTTT. Translated: CASSLGFGTGLPGELFF. V usage is TRBV11-3 and J usage is TRBJ2-2, with 9 positions matching TRBD1. The CDR3 is made up of 17 amino acids. Germline trimming cut 3 bases from V and 8 bases from J; bases unmatched to any gene: 13. Looked up from germline, CDR1 is SGHNT and CDR2 is YENEEA. Supplemented by reference TRBV11-3 and TRBJ2-2, the full variable domain reads EAGVVQSPRYKIIEKKQPVAFWCNPISGHNTLYWYLQNLGQGPELLIRYENEEAVDDSQLPKDRFSAERLKGVDSTLKIQPAELGDSAVYLCASSLGFGTGLPGELFFGEGSRLTVL.

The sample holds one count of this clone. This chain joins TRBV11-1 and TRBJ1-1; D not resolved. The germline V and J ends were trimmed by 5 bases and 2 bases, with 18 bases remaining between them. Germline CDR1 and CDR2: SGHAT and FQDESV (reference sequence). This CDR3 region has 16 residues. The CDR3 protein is CASSPREGGRNTEAFF. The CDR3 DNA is TGTGCCAGCAGCCCTCGGGAGGGCGGTAGAAACACTGAAGCTTTCTTT. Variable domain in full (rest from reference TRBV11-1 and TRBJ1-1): EAEVAQSPRYKITEKSQAVAFWCDPISGHATLYWYRQILGQGPELLVQFQDESVVDDSQLPKDRFSAERLKGVDSTLKIQPAELGDSAMYLCASSPREGGRNTEAFFGQGTRLTVV.

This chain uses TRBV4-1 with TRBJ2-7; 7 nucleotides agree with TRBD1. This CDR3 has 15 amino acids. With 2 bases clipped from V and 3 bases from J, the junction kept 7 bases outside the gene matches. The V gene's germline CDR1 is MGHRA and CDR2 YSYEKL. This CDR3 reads CASSQPGTADYEQYF. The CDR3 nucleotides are TGCGCCAGCAGCCAACCGGGGACAGCCGACTACGAGCAGTACTTC.

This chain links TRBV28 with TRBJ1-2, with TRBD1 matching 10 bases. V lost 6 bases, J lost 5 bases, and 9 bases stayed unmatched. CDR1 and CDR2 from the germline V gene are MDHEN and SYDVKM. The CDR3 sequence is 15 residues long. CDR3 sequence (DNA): TGTGCCAGCAGGGTGAAGACAGGGGGCTGGTATGGCTACACCTTC. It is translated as CASRVKTGGWYGYTF.

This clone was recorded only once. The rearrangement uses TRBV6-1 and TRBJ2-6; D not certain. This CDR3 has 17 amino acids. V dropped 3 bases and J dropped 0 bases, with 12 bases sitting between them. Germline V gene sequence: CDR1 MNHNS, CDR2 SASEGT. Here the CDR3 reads CASSDAGQISGANVLTF. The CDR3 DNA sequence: TGTGCCAGCAGTGATGCAGGTCAAATCTCTGGGGCCAACGTCCTGACTTTC.

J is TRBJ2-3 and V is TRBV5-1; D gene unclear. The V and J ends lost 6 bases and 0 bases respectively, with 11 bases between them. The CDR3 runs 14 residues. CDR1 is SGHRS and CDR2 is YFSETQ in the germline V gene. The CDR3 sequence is CASTSGPSTDTQYF. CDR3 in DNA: TGCGCCAGCACCTCGGGTCCTAGCACAGATACGCAGTATTTT.

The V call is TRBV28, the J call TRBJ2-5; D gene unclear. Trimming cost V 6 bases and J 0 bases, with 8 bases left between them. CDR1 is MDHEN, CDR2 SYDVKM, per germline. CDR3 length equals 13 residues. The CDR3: CASRMRNQETQYF. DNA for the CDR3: TGTGCCAGCAGGATGCGCAACCAAGAGACCCAGTACTTC.

Here the CDR3 DNA reads TGTGCCAGCAGCGACTCTCAGACAGGGAAGTATGAGCAGTTCTTC. This translates into CASSDSQTGKYEQFF. V gene TRBV9 combines with J gene TRBJ2-1; the match to TRBD1 covers 7 bases. The J segment lost 8 bases and the V segment lost 3 bases, leaving 11 bases of the junction unmatched. This CDR3 has 15 amino acids. Germline values: CDR1 SGDLS, CDR2 YYNGEE.

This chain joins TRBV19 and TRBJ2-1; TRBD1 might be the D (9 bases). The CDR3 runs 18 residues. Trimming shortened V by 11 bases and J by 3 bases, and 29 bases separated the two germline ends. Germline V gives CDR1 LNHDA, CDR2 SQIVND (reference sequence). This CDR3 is CAASGGTGPRRLYNEQFF. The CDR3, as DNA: TGTGCCGCCTCGGGGGGGACAGGGCCTCGGCGCCTCTACAATGAGCAGTTCTTC.

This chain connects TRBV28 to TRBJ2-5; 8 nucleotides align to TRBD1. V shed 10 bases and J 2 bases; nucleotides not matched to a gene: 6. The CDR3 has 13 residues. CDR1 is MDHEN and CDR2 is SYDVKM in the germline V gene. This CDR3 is CAIGQGPQETQYF. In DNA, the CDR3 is TGTGCCATCGGACAGGGACCACAAGAGACCCAGTACTTC.

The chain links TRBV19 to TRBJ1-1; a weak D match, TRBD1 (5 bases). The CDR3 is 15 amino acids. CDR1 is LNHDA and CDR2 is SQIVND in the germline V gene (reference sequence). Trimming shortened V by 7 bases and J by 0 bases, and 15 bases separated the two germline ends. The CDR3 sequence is CASILAGTLNTEAFF. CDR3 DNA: TGTGCCAGTATCCTAGCTGGGACTTTGAACACTGAAGCTTTCTTT.

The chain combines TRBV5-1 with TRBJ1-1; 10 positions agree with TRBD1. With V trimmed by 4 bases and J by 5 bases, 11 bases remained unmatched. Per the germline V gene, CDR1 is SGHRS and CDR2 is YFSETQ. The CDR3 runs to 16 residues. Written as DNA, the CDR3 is TGCGCCAGCAGCGTATCCGGCAGGACAGGGGGTACTGAAGCTTTCTTT. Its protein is CASSVSGRTGGTEAFF. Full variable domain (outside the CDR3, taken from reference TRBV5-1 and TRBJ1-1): KAGVTQTPRYLIKTRGQQVTLSCSPISGHRSVSWYQQTPGQGLQFLFEYFSETQRNKGNFPGRFSGRQFSNSRSEMNVSTLELGDSALYLCASSVSGRTGGTEAFFGQGTRLTVV.

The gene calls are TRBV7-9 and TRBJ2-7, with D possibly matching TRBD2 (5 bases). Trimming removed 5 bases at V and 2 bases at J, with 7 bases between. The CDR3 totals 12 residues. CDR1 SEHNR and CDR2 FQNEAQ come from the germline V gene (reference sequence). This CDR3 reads CASSSGTYEQYF. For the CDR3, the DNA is TGTGCCAGCAGCAGCGGCACCTACGAGCAGTACTTC.

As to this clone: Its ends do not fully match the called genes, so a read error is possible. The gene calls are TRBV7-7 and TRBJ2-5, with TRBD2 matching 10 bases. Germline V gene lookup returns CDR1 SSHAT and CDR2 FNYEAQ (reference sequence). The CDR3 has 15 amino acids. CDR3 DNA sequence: TGTGCTAGCAGCTTGGGTAGCGGGAGGCAAGAGACCCAGTACTTC. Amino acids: CASSLGSGRQETQYF.

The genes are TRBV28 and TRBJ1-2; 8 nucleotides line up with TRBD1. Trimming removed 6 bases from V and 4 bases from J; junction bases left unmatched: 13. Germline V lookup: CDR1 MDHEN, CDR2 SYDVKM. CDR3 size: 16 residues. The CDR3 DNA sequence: TGTGCCAGCAGCCCACCCGACAGGGGCCTCTCCTATGGCTACACCTTC. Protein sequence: CASSPPDRGLSYGYTF.

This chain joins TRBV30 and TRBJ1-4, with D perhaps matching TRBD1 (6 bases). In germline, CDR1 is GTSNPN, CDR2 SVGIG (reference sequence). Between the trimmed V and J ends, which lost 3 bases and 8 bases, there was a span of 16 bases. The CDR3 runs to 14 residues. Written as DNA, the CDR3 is TGTGCCTGGAGCTTGGGGGGGGCAGGGGAAAAACTGTTTTTT. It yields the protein CAWSLGGAGEKLFF.

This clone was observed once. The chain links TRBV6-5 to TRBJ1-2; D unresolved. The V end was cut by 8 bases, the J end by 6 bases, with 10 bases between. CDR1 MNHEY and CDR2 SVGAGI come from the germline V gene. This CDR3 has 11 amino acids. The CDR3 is CASGQNNGYTF. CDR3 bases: TGTGCCAGCGGGCAGAATAATGGCTACACCTTC.

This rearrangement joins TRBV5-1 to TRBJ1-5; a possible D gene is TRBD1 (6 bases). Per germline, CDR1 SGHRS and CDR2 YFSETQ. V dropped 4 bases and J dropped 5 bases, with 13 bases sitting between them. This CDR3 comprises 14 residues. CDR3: CASSPDSSYQPQHF. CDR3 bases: TGCGCCAGCAGCCCGGACAGTTCGTATCAGCCCCAGCATTTT.

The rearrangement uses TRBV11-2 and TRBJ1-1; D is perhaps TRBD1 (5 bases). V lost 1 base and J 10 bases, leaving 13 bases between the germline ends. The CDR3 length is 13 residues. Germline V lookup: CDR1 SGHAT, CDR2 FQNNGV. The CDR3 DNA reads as TGTGCCAGCAGCTTAGGCTACGTGGGGGGAGCTTTCTTT. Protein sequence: CASSLGYVGGAFF. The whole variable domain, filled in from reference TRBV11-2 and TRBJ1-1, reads EAGVAQSPRYKIIEKRQSVAFWCNPISGHATLYWYQQILGQGPKLLIQFQNNGVVDDSQLPKDRFSAERLKGVDSTLKIQPAKLEDSAVYLCASSLGYVGGAFFGQGTRLTVV.